Listed below are T cell receptor beta chains from one sample, sequenced in a study of Ad26.COV2.S vaccination and SARS-CoV-2 variants. Profiling relied on immunoSEQ multiplex PCR, and the TCRdb table lists in-frame clones only, not all of them. The table lists roughly 700,000 clones, 89% of them singletons. Specimen: peripheral blood, collected in a trial of Ad26.COV2.S vaccine versus placebo. All receptors derive from a person aged 18-65 years who received the Ad26.COV2.S COVID-19 vaccine or a placebo. The CDR3 runs from the conserved cysteine through the conserved F or W. A D gene is named only where the DNA matches it firmly. The listing skips clone size in some rows; elsewhere it reads once, few, many or a size class.

D: NA; V: TRBV24-1; J: TRBJ2-3; size: NA; CDR3: CATSDPGQSTDTQYF; DNA: TGTGCCACCAGTGATCCCGGACAGAGCACAGATACGCAGTATTTT
D: NA; V: TRBV5-1; J: TRBJ2-2; size: NA; CDR3: CASSRPTGELFF; DNA: TGCGCCAGCAGCCGCCCCACCGGGGAGCTGTTTTTT
D: NA; V: TRBV7-6; J: TRBJ2-1; size: NA; CDR3: CASSLAETGSSGLSYNEQFF; DNA: TGTGCCAGCAGCTTAGCGGAGACAGGGTCCAGCGGGCTATCCTACAATGAGCAGTTCTTC
D: NA; V: TRBV6-5; J: TRBJ1-3; size: NA; CDR3: CASSYSGVSGNTIYF; DNA: TGTGCCAGCAGTTACTCGGGCGTCTCTGGAAACACCATATATTTT
D: NA; V: TRBV15; J: TRBJ1-1; size: NA; CDR3: CATSTDLNTEAFF; DNA: TGTGCCACCAGCACGGACCTAAACACTGAAGCTTTCTTT
D: NA; V: TRBV2; J: TRBJ1-2; size: NA; CDR3: CASSERAQVYGYTF; DNA: TGTGCCAGCAGTGAAAGGGCCCAGGTCTATGGCTACACCTTC
D: NA; V: TRBV5-4; J: TRBJ2-5; size: NA; CDR3: CASSLGAATQETQYF; DNA: TGTGCCAGCAGCTTGGGGGCGGCCACACAAGAGACCCAGTACTTC
D: TRBD1; V: TRBV19; J: TRBJ1-2; size: NA; CDR3: CASSILGGTGSGGYTF; DNA: TGTGCCAGTAGTATCCTCGGCGGGACAGGGTCGGGTGGCTACACCTTC
D: NA; V: TRBV7-3; J: TRBJ2-2; size: NA; CDR3: CASSLRPGELFF; DNA: TGTGCCAGCAGCTTAAGACCCGGGGAGCTGTTTTTT
D: NA; V: TRBV19; J: TRBJ1-1; size: NA; CDR3: CASSIGLMDTEAFF; DNA: TGTGCCAGTAGTATAGGATTAATGGACACTGAAGCTTTCTTT
D: NA; V: TRBV6-2/TRBV6-3; J: TRBJ1-5; size: few; CDR3: CASSYGNRNQPQHF; DNA: TGTGCCAGCAGTTACGGTAACAGGAACCAGCCCCAGCATTTT
D: TRBD1; V: TRBV25-1; J: TRBJ1-3; size: NA; CDR3: CASRGTDRGPGNTIYF; DNA: TGTGCCAGCAGGGGGACAGACAGGGGGCCTGGAAACACCATATATTTT
D: NA; V: TRBV6-7; J: TRBJ2-1; size: NA; CDR3: CASSYSGGLGAYNEQFF; DNA: TGTGCCAGCAGTTACTCTGGGGGGCTTGGGGCCTACAATGAGCAGTTCTTC
D: TRBD2; V: TRBV19; J: TRBJ2-3; size: NA; CDR3: CASSILGGATDTQYF; DNA: TGTGCCAGTAGTATCCTCGGGGGGGCCACAGATACGCAGTATTTT
D: NA; V: TRBV29-1; J: TRBJ2-7; size: NA; CDR3: CSVEDGSYEQYF; DNA: TGCAGCGTGGAAGACGGGTCCTACGAGCAGTACTTC
D: TRBD2; V: TRBV6-4; J: TRBJ2-3; size: NA; CDR3: CASSDWGLVIKSDTQYF; DNA: TGTGCCAGCAGTGACTGGGGACTAGTAATTAAGTCAGATACGCAGTATTTT
D: TRBD2; V: TRBV5-5; J: TRBJ2-2; size: once; CDR3: CASSLGLAGGTGELFF; DNA: TGTGCCAGCAGCTTGGGATTAGCGGGTGGCACCGGGGAGCTGTTTTTT
D: NA; V: TRBV5-1; J: TRBJ2-1; size: NA; CDR3: CASSSQSGHYNEQFF; DNA: TGCGCCAGCAGCTCTCAGTCGGGACACTACAATGAGCAGTTCTTC
D: NA; V: TRBV24-1; J: TRBJ2-3; size: NA; CDR3: CATSDFVQGTDTQYF; DNA: TGTGCCACCAGTGATTTTGTACAGGGCACAGATACGCAGTATTTT
D: NA; V: TRBV27; J: TRBJ1-3; size: NA; CDR3: CASSGTGSANTIYF; DNA: TGTGCCAGCAGTGGTACAGGGTCGGCGAACACCATATATTTT
D: TRBD2; V: TRBV19; J: TRBJ2-1; size: NA; CDR3: CASAYPGLAGNEQFF; DNA: TGTGCCAGCGCATACCCGGGACTAGCGGGCAATGAGCAGTTCTTC
D: NA; V: TRBV11-2; J: TRBJ2-5; size: NA; CDR3: CASSLEAYQETQYF; DNA: TGTGCCAGCAGCTTAGAGGCTTACCAAGAGACCCAGTACTTC
D: TRBD1; V: TRBV7-8; J: TRBJ1-2; size: NA; CDR3: CASSLGGRTGAYGYTF; DNA: TGTGCCAGCAGCTTAGGGGGTCGGACAGGGGCATATGGCTACACCTTC
D: NA; V: TRBV18; J: TRBJ2-1; size: NA; CDR3: CASSRAAYNEQFF; DNA: TGTGCCAGCTCGAGGGCTGCGTACAATGAGCAGTTCTTC
D: TRBD1; V: TRBV30; J: TRBJ1-1; size: NA; CDR3: CAWSGWGTGYTNTEAFF; DNA: TGTGCCTGGAGTGGTTGGGGGACAGGGTATACTAACACTGAAGCTTTCTTT
D: TRBD2; V: TRBV10-3; J: TRBJ2-7; size: once; CDR3: CAISGGAPGGSYEQYF; DNA: TGTGCCATCAGCGGGGGGGCCCCTGGAGGGAGCTACGAGCAGTACTTC
D: NA; V: TRBV10-3; J: TRBJ2-7; size: NA; CDR3: CAISDNSYEQYF; DNA: TGTGCCATCAGTGACAACTCCTACGAGCAGTACTTC
D: NA; V: TRBV6-6; J: TRBJ2-7; size: NA; CDR3: CASSPPLDEQYF; DNA: TGTGCCAGCAGTCCCCCCCTCGACGAGCAGTACTTC
D: NA; V: TRBV29-1; J: TRBJ1-1; size: NA; CDR3: CSVGDLEGQVTEAFF; DNA: TGCAGCGTTGGGGACCTGGAGGGACAAGTCACTGAAGCTTTCTTT
D: NA; V: TRBV7-3; J: TRBJ2-3; size: NA; CDR3: CASSFPGADTQYF; DNA: TGTGCCAGCAGCTTTCCAGGGGCAGATACGCAGTATTTT
D: NA; V: TRBV19; J: TRBJ1-1; size: NA; CDR3: CASSMALGTEAFF; DNA: TGTGCCAGTAGTATGGCCCTCGGCACTGAAGCTTTCTTT
D: NA; V: TRBV2; J: TRBJ1-2; size: NA; CDR3: CASSEQSGDAYGYTF; DNA: TGTGCCAGCAGTGAACAGTCAGGGGACGCCTATGGCTACACCTTC
D: NA; V: TRBV5-1; J: TRBJ1-3; size: NA; CDR3: CASSLGSSGNTIYF; DNA: TGCGCCAGCAGCCTGGGGAGCTCTGGAAACACCATATATTTT
D: NA; V: TRBV6-1; J: TRBJ2-1; size: NA; CDR3: CASSEGPVTSSYNEQFF; DNA: TGTGCCAGCAGTGAAGGTCCAGTGACTAGCTCCTACAATGAGCAGTTCTTC
D: NA; V: TRBV7-3; J: TRBJ2-5; size: NA; CDR3: CASSAAGWEETQYF; DNA: TGTGCCAGCAGCGCCGCAGGGTGGGAAGAGACCCAGTACTTC
D: NA; V: TRBV5-8; J: TRBJ1-2; size: NA; CDR3: CASSWTENYGYTF; DNA: TGTGCCAGCAGTTGGACAGAGAACTATGGCTACACCTTC
D: NA; V: TRBV21-1; J: TRBJ2-7; size: NA; CDR3: CASSKFGTSYEQYF; DNA: TGTGCCAGCAGCAAATTCGGGACTAGCTACGAGCAGTACTTC